This T cell receptor beta chain was identified in a study of cytomegalovirus exposure and HLA in healthy donors. Study details: Researchers previously reported finding 90 million to 130 million unique TCR beta sequences from 150 million to 200 million T cells.

General observations from the study: Some public TCRs appeared in many individuals, while most sequences were rare. Trimming of TCR beta V- and J-genes showed a link, identified in a later analysis, to a missense DCLRE1C variant.

The PCR had 60 Vbeta and 13 Jbeta primers. Original data processing: An analysis performed later counted roughly 79 million unique TCR beta chains (approximately 11 million of them shared). Only in-frame clones appear in the TCRdb table, and some are missing; sequencing was by immunoSEQ multiplex PCR. The V and J calls and clone size are taken from that table; D and trimming were inferred from the DNA. This sample has about 99,000 clones, with over 9.5% found just once. This CDR3 comprises 16 residues. The germline CDR1 and CDR2 sequences are SSHAT and FNYEAQ (reference sequence). A note on this clone: What it recognizes is unknown. Germline and junction disagree at one end, which may indicate a read error.

This chain connects TRBV7-7 to TRBJ2-1; the match to TRBD2 covers 9 bases. The clonotype originates from a man aged 40-50 years in good health and CMV-seropositive. Specimen: PBMCs. The CDR3 loop reads CASSPTGTSLYNEQFF. The CDR3 nucleotides read TGTGCTAGCAGCCCAACCGGGACTAGCCTATACAATGAGCAGTTCTTC. Filled out from reference TRBV7-7 and TRBJ2-1, the complete variable domain reads GAGVSQSPRYKVTKRGQDVTLRCDPISSHATLYWYQQALGQGPEFLTYFNYEAQPDKSGLPSDRFSAERPEGSISTLTIQRTEQRDSAMYRCASSPTGTSLYNEQFFGPGTRLTVL.